The TCR beta chain described here comes from a study of cytomegalovirus exposure and HLA in healthy donors (TCRdb year 2017). Turning to the overall study: According to an earlier analysis of 587 of the donors, about 179 million T cells yielded over 90 million unique TCR beta sequences and less than 300 Gb of sequence data. Roughly 310 gigabases of sequencing data and approximately 93 million unique TCR sequences were included in an early release covering about 700 HLA-typed donors. Among the roughly 390 genotyped donors, more than 70% belonged to the genetic ancestry cluster associated with self-reported Caucasian donors. The study aimed to test whether signatures of past pathogen exposure could be identified by cataloging public T cell receptors. The study used immunosequencing to profile the T cell repertoires of about 670 subjects and linked those repertoires to cytomegalovirus serostatus. Along with the approximately 700-subject first cohort, a separate validation cohort of approximately 110 different subjects was used. High-throughput TCR immunosequencing, statistical association of individual TCRs with disease status, and machine learning were combined to predict cytomegalovirus infection status. In a later analysis, previously published TCR beta repertoires from 500 to 750 donors were re-analyzed and high-resolution HLA genotyping was added so that TCR occurrence patterns could be studied. The later analysis used no new phenotypic data to find candidate immune exposures, relying instead on TCR beta sequences and their occurrence across donors. An earlier analysis of some 600 of the donors applied high-throughput TCR beta sequencing to assess whether each TCR beta V gene segment acted as functional or pseudogenic. Alongside the repertoire data, information on donor age, sex, ethnicity and CMV serostatus was compiled. A later genetic analysis took genome-wide SNP genotypes for about 55% of the 666 donors and used that subset as a discovery cohort. All discovery cohort repertoires had been generated using a single sequencing platform. Both class I and class II loci were covered by HLA typing, at four-digit resolution. Typing coverage differed by locus: A, B, C, DRB1 and DQB1 were typed in roughly 620-630 donors, DQA1 in roughly 500, DPA1 in around 610, and DPB1 in about 450. Because of strong linkage in the cohort, a handful of DR-DQ haplotypes were treated as single units for association and clustering. Across around 400 genotyped donors of the cohort, an average of roughly 230,000 unique TCR beta nucleotide sequences per donor were sequenced, and roughly 17% of those sequences were non-productive. The research as a whole found: When HLA alleles, especially DR and DQ, strongly co-occurred, attributing TCR associations to individual alleles was difficult. Correlated functional status among segregating V segments might be attributable to linkage disequilibrium, but an unknown experimental factor could not be ruled out. A few of the identified cytomegalovirus-associated TCR beta chains were confirmed in vitro to be specific for cytomegalovirus antigens. Across donors, most TCR sequences were observed very rarely, whereas some public TCRs were present in many individuals. According to a later analysis, TCR association rates differed among HLA loci, with DRB1 alleles showing the most associated TCRs and HLA-C alleles showing the fewest. Broadly in line with IMGT annotations, most TCR beta V segments showed up in productive rearrangements about 87% or about 30% of the time in an earlier analysis of 587 of the donors. Only TCR beta chains were sequenced in this cohort, and the absence of alpha or paired-chain data limited detectable features. The earlier analysis of 587 of the donors excluded some 15 rarely observed V segments, including chromosome 9 orphons, because counts were too low. In a later genetic analysis, fewer N-insertions in productive TCRs were reported among donors in an Asian-associated ancestry cluster than the approximately 710-donor mean. Several of the top co-occurrence clusters appeared to be linked to parvovirus B19, influenza, CMV and Epstein-Barr virus, according to a later analysis. V-gene and J-gene trimming of TCR beta chains was associated with a missense DCLRE1C variant in a later genetic analysis, and the association was replicated in an independent cohort. According to the authors, the approach could potentially be generalized to other disease states and immunological phenotypes. In a later analysis, 16,951 TCR beta sequences were associated with specific HLA alleles at a false discovery rate of 0.05. Some IMGT-functional V segments, including TRBV6-2 and TRBV6-3, could not be told apart with the 87-base-pair reads, so those segments were excluded. Because some donors lacked HLA typing at each locus, the association tests relied only on the typed subset. Compared with equally common non-associated chains, HLA-associated TCR beta chains in a later analysis were more clonally expanded and had lower generation probabilities. CMV serostatus was the only immune exposure information available for the cohort. Presence/absence analyses assumed roughly uniform sequencing depth across donors, an assumption that may not hold. Cytomegalovirus status was reported to be diagnosed by the classifier with high specificity and sensitivity in both the original and validation cohorts. The study listed 150 to 200 TCR beta chains as associated with cytomegalovirus. A further reported finding was that TCR beta sequences accurately predicted the HLA-A and HLA-B alleles for most subjects in the first cohort. A later analysis found that most CMV-associated TCR beta chains appeared HLA-restricted, with HLA associations seemingly driven largely by CMV exposure. A group of highly shared sequence variants was considered likely to be a technical artifact of the sequencing pipeline.

There are a few counts of this clone. Its antigen is currently not known. The input lacks base qualities; no much larger clone sits a single base away. The cohort was made up of several hundred healthy bone marrow donors. Cohort members were all nominally healthy when sampled, although unrecorded immune exposures were likely present. The donor was CMV seropositive and was included in the group of some 290 seropositive cohort members. A peripheral blood sample was collected from each donor, and TCR beta sequencing was performed on peripheral blood mononuclear cells. Genomic DNA was extracted from the blood cell samples with the Qiagen DNeasy Blood Extraction Kit. The library was produced with the immunoSEQ multiplex PCR assay. The multiplex PCR relied on a mix of 60 forward primers for TCR Vbeta segments and 13 reverse primers for TCR Jbeta segments. The CDR3 region of rearranged TCR beta genes was amplified from genomic DNA with a multiplex PCR assay. The amplified TCR beta libraries were sequenced on the Illumina HiSeq System as 87-base-pair reads. Per the source publication's procedure: Across the 700 or so repertoires, a later analysis counted tens of millions of unique TCR beta chains, 9.5 million to 12 million of which were shared by at least two donors. A nearest-neighbor algorithm error-corrected the raw reads and collapsed the reads into unique sequences, merging closely related sequences to remove PCR and sequencing errors. Alignment of CDR3 sequences to IMGT reference sequences was used to assign V, D and J gene segments. For a sequence to be retained, a match of at least six nucleotides to both a V gene segment and a J gene segment was required. Rearrangements were classified as productive when the CDR3 lacked stop codons and remained in frame with V and J, and all other rearrangements were classified as non-productive. CDR3 was defined according to IMGT convention as the region running from the second conserved V-encoded cysteine to the conserved J-encoded phenylalanine. The earlier analysis of around 640 of the donors excluded sequences that lacked an unambiguous match to a single V gene segment. An earlier analysis of a few hundred of the donors called V segments functional above 56.7% productive rearrangements and segregating when the between-donor standard deviation exceeded 5%. A statistical classification framework was built for diagnosing cytomegalovirus status from the catalog of TCR beta chain sequences. In a later analysis, TCR nucleotide sequences were compared against IMGT/GENE-DB human TR gene sequences so that V and J genes could be assigned. A later analysis assigned CDR3 sequences and most-parsimonious VDJ recombination scenarios with the TCRdist pipeline. In a later analysis, every TCR beta chain was defined by the combination of its CDR3 amino acid sequence and its V-gene family, and reads without a unique V-gene family were dropped. A later analysis removed over 500 highly shared, low-generation-probability nucleotide sequences to deal with suspected cross-contamination and a sequencing artifact. A later analysis calculated a clonal expansion index for each public chain from normalized within-repertoire ranks of inferred template counts. In a later analysis, generation probabilities were computed using a VDJ recombination model fitted to out-of-frame rearrangements, and the results were checked against IGoR. A later analysis scored TCR-TCR, TCR-HLA and TCR-CMV co-occurrence with hypergeometric tests, applying a repertoire-size bias correction to TCR pairs. To estimate false discovery rates, a later analysis permuted the HLA or CMV assignments 20 times. In a later analysis, co-occurring TCRs were grouped using DBSCAN, and TCRdist sequence similarity was added for clustering within HLA-allele-positive subsets. Co-occurrence clustering excluded repertoires with fewer than 30,000 or more than 120,000 public chains, plus five with anomalous nucleotide sharing. Not all clones reach the TCRdb copy of this immuneACCESS table, which keeps in-frame sequences only. Checked studies attribute under half of the gap to unresolved V genes and leave the rest unexplained. V and J calls and clone size follow that table, whereas D and trimming were derived from the DNA. The sample table lists approximately 150,000 clones, about three fifths of them with a count of one. The ten biggest clones cover under 7.5% of the sample.

CDR1 and CDR2 were assigned from the germline V gene as SGHVS and FQNEAQ. The CDR3 runs 17 residues from the cysteine to the phenylalanine. Just CDR3 DNA is preserved here, 51 bases in frame from base 1. Trimming accounts for 2 bases at V and 7 bases at J, while the number of junction bases matched to no gene is 7. This chain joins TRBV7-8 to TRBJ2-1; the central 14 bases match TRBD2. This clonotype originated in a woman between 55 and 75 years old in good health and CMV-seropositive. Sequencing used PBMCs. Here the CDR3 is given as CASSLRLAGGPRNEQFF. In nucleotides, the sequence is TGTGCCAGCAGCTTACGACTAGCGGGAGGGCCGCGGAATGAGCAGTTCTTC.